Below, one T cell receptor beta chain is given with its context. Its antigen is undetermined. The CDR3 runs to 20 residues. The V and J ends lost 7 bases and 0 bases respectively, with 28 bases between them. Germline values: CDR1 MDHEN, CDR2 SYDVKM. This sample is part of a study of cytomegalovirus exposure and HLA in healthy donors. Study findings and constraints: Highly shared sequence variants in one cluster were likely a sequencing artifact. Among the CMV-associated chains, three were confirmed in vitro as specific for CMV antigens.

In the PCR, 60 Vbeta and 13 Jbeta primers were used. TCRdb's copy holds only in-frame clones and misses some; the assay was immunoSEQ multiplex PCR. This sample has over 120,000 clones, with around three quarters found just once. The sample was PBMCs. This receptor was obtained from a woman aged 55-70 years in good health and CMV-seropositive. This chain links TRBV28 with TRBJ1-5; D is undetermined. In nucleotides, the CDR3 is TGTGCCAGCACGCATCATCGTATGACAAACCCATCGAATAGCAATCAGCCCCAGCATTTT. It translates to CASTHHRMTNPSNSNQPQHF. Full variable domain (missing parts from reference TRBV28 and TRBJ1-5): DVKVTQSSRYLVKRTGEKVFLECVQDMDHENMFWYRQDPGLGLRLIYFSYDVKMKEKGDIPEGYSVSREKKERFSLILESASTNQTSMYLCASTHHRMTNPSNSNQPQHFGDGTRLSIL.